This TCR beta chain appears in the sequencing data of a study of blood T cell repertoires in COVID-19. Study-wide context: Collection of acute and convalescent COVID-19 samples took place in the United States, Italy and Spain. Sample material is recorded as cDNA or gDNA derived from T cells, B-cell-depleted T cells, or PBMCs.

The CDR3 covers 15 residues. Trimming removed 1 base at V and 1 base at J, with 7 bases between. The germline CDR1 and CDR2 sequences are LGHDT and YNNKEL (reference sequence). Method: immunoSEQ multiplex PCR; TCRdb's copy keeps in-frame clones and lacks some. There are 290,000 or so clones in the sample; approximately 86% occur only once, and 1.3% lies in the top ten. The V call is TRBV3-1 (or the pseudogene TRBV3-2), the J call TRBJ2-2; D uncertain. The specimen was peripheral blood. The sequence derives from a man in his 70s with acute or convalescent COVID-19. The DNA for the CDR3 is TGTGCCAGCAGCCAAGGACACAGGAACACCGGGGAGCTGTTTTTT. Translating it yields CASSQGHRNTGELFF.